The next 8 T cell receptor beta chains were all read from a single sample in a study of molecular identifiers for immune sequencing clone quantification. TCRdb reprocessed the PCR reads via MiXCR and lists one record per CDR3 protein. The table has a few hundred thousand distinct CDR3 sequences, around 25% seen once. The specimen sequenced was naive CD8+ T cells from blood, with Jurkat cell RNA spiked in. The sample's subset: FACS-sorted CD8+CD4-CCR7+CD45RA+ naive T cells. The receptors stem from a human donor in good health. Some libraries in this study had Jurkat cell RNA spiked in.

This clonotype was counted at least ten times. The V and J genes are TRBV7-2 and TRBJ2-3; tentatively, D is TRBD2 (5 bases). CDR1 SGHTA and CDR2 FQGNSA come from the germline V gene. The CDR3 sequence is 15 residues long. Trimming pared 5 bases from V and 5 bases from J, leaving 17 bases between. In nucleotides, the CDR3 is TGTGCCAGCAGCATAGATGGTGGGAGAGGAGATACGCAGTATTTT. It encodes CASSIDGGRGDTQYF.

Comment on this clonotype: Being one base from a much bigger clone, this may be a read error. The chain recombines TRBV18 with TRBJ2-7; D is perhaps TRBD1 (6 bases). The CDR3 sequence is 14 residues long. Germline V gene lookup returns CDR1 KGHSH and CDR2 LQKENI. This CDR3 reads CASSPGDNSYAQYF. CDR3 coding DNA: TGTGCCAGCTCACCGGGGGACAACTCCTACGCGCAGTACTTC.

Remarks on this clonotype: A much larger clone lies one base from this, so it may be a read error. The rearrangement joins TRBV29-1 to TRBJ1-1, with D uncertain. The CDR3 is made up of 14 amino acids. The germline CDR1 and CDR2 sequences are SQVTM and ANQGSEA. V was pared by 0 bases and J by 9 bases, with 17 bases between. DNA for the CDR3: TGCAGCGTTGAAGATACCGAGGACGTAAGTAAAGCTTTCTTT. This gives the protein CSVEDTEDVSKAFF.

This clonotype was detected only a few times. The chain's CDR3 is CASSQVGLETRETQYF. The DNA of the CDR3 is TGCGCCAGCAGCCAAGTGGGACTCGAAACACGGGAGACCCAGTACTTC. The rearrangement joins TRBV4-1 to TRBJ2-5; TRBD2 might be the D (6 bases). The CDR3 length is 16 residues. Germline CDR1 reads MGHRA; CDR2 reads YSYEKL. V gave up 1 base and J gave up 5 bases, with 17 bases separating them.

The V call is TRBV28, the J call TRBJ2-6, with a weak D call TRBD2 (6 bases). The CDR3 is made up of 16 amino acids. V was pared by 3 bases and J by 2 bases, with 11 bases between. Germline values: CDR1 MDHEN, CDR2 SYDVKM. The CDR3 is CASSLAGFPGANVLTF. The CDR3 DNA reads TGTGCCAGCAGTTTGGCGGGGTTCCCTGGGGCCAACGTCCTGACTTTC.

CDR3 residues: CASSAGTGTDTQYF. In nucleotides, the CDR3 is TGTGCCAGCAGTGCCGGGACAGGGACAGATACGCAGTATTTT. This chain joins TRBV6-5 and TRBJ2-3, with 9 bases fitting TRBD1. With V trimmed by 5 bases and J by 3 bases, 3 bases remained unmatched. CDR3 length: 14 amino acids. Germline V CDR1 and CDR2: MNHEY, SVGAGI.

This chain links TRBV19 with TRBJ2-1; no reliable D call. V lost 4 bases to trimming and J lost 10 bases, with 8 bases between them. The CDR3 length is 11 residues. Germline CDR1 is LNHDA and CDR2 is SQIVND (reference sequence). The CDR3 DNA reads TGTGCCAGTAGTACTATAGAGGAGCAGTTCTTC. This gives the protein CASSTIEEQFF.

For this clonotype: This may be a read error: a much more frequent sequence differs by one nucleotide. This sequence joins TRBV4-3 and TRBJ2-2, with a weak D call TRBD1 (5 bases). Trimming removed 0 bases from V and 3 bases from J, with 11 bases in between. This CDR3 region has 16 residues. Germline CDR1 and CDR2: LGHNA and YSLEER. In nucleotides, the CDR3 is TGCGCCAGCAGCCAAGATTGGGGCTTCTACACCGGGGAGCTGTTTTTT. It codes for CASSQDWGFYTGELFF.